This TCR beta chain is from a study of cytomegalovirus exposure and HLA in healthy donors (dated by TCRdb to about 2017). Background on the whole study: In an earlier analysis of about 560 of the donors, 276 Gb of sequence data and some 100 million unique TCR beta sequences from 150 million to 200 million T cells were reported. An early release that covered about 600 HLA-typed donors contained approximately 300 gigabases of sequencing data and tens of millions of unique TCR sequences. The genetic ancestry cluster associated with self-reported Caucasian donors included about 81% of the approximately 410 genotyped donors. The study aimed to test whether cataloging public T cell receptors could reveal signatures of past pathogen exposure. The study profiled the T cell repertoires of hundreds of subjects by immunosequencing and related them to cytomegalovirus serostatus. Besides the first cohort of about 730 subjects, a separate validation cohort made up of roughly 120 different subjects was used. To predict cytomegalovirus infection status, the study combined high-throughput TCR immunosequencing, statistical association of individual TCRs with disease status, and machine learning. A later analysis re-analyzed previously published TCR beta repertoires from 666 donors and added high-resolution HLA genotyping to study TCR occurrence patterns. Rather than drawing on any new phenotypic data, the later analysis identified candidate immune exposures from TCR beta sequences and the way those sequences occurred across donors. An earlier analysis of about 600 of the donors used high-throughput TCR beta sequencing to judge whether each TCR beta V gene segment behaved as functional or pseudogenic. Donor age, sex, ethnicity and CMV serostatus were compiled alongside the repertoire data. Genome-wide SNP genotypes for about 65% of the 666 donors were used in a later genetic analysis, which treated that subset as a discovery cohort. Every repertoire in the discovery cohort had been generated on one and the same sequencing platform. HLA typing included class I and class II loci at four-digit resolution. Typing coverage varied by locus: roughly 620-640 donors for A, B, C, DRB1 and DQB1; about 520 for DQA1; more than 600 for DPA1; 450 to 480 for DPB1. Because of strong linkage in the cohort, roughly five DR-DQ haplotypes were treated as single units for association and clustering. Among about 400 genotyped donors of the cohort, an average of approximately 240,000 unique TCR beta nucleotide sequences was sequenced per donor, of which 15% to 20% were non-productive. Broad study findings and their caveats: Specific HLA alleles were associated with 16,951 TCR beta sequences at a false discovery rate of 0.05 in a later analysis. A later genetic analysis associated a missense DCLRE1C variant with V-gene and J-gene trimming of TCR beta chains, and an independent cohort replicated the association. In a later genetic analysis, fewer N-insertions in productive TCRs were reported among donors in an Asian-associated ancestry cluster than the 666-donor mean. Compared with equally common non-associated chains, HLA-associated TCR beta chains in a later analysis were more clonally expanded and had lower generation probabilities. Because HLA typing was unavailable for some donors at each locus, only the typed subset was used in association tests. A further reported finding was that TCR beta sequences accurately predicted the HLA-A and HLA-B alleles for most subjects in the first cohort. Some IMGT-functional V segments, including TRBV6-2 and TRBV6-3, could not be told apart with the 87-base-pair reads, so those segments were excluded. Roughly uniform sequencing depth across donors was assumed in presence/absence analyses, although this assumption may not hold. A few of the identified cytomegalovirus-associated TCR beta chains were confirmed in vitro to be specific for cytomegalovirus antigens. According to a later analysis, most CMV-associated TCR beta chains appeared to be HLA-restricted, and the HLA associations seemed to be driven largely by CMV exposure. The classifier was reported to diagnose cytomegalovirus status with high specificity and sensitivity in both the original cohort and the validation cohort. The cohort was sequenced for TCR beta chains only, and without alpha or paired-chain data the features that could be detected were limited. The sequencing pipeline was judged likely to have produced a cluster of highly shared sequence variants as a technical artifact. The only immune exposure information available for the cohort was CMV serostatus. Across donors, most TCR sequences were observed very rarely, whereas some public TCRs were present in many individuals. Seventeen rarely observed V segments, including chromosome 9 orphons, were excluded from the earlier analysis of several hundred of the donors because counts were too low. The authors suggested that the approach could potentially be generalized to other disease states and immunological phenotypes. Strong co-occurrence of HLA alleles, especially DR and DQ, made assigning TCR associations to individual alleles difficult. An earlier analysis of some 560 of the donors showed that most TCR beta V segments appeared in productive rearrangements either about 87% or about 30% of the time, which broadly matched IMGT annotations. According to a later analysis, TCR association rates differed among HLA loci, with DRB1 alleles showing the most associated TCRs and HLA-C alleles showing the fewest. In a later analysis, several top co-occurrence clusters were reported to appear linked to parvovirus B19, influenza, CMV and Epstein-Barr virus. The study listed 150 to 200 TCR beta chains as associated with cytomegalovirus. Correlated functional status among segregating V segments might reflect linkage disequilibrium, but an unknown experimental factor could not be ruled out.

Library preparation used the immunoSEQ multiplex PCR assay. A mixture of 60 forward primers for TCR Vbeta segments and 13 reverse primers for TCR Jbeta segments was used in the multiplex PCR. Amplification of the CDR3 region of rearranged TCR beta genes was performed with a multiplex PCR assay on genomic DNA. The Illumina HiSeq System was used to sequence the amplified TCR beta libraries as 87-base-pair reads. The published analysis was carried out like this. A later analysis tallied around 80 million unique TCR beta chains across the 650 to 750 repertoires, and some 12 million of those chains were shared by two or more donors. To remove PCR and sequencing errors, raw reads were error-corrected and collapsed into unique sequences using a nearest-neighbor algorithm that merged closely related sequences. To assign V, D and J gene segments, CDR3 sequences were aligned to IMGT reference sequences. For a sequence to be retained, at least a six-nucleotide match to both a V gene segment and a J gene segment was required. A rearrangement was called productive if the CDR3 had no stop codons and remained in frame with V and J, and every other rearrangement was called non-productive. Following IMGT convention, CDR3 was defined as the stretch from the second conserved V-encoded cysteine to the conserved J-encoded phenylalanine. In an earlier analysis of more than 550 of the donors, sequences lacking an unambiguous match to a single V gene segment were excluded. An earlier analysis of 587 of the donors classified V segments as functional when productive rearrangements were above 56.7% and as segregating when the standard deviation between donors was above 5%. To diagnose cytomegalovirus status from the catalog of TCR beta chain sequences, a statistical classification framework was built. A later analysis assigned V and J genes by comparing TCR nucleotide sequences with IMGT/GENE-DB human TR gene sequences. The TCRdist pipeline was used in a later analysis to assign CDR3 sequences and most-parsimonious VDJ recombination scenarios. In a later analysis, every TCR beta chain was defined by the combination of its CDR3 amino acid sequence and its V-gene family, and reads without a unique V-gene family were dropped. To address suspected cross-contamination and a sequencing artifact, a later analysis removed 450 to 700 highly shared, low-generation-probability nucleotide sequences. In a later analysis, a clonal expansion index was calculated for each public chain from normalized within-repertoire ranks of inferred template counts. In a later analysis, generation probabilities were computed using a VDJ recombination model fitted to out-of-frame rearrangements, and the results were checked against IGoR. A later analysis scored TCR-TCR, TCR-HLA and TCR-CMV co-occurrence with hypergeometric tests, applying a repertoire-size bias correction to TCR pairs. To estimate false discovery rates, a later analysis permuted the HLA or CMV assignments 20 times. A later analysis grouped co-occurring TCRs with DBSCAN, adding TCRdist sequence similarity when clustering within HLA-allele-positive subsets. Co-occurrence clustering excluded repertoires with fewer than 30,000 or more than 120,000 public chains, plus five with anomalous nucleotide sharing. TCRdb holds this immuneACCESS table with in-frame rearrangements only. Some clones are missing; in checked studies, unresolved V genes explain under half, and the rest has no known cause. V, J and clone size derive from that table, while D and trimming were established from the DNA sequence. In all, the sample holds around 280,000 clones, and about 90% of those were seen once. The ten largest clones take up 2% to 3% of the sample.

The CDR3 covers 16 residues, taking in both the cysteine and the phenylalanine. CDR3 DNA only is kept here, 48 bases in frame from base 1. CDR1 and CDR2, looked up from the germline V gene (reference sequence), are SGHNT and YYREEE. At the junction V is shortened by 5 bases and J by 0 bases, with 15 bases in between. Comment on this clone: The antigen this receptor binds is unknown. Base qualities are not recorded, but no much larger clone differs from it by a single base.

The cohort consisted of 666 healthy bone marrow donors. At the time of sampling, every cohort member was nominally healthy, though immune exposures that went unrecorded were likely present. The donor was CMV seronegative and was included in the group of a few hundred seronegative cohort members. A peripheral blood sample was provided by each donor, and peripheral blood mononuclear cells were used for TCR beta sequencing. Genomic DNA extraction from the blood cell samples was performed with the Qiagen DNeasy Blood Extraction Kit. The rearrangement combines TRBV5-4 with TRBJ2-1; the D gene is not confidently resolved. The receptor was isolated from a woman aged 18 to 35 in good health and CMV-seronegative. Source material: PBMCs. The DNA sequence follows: TGTGCCAGCAGTCCCCAGCGCCGTATCTCCTACAATGAGCAGTTCTTC. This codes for CASSPQRRISYNEQFF.